The clone carrying this TCR beta chain came up a few times. Its antigen is not identified. This sample is part of a study of vaccination effects on CD4 cells after COVID-19. Sequenced by immunoSEQ multiplex PCR; TCRdb stores in-frame clones only, minus some. The data contain fewer than 80,000 clones, around 70% of them singletons. Sequencing followed a ViraFEST assay step that expanded antigen-specific CD4+ T cells with viral peptide pools. Between days 9 and 11 of culture, CD4+ T cells were separated out. The vaccine given was either BNT162b2 or mRNA-1273, in two doses. This clonotype was obtained from a human donor who received a COVID-19 vaccine. Sequenced here: CD4+ T cells from PBMCs cultured with HCoV-229E spike peptides, sampled after COVID-19 vaccination.

CDR3 DNA sequence: TGTGCCAGCTCACCCAGACAGGGTTCCGTCGAGCAGTACGTC. The encoded protein is CASSPRQGSVEQYV. The chain couples TRBV18 to TRBJ2-7; TRBD1 matches at 7 bases. The CDR3 extends over 14 amino acids. Trimming removed 3 bases from V and 6 bases from J; junction bases left unmatched: 8. The germline CDR1 and CDR2 sequences are KGHSH and LQKENI.